This T cell receptor (beta chain) was obtained from a study of blood T cell repertoires in COVID-19 (dated by TCRdb to between 2020 and 2021). Regarding the research as a whole: Samples from collaborators originated in the United States, Italy and Spain and spanned both the acute and convalescent phases of COVID-19. The prospective study material was composed of cDNA or gDNA derived from T cells, B-cell-depleted T cells, or PBMCs. Subjects who had been exposed to COVID-19, were actively infected with it, or had recovered from it provided the deeply sampled blood TCRbeta repertoires that made up the dataset. A freely available public database, intended as a resource for researchers studying the immune response to SARS-CoV-2, is where the repertoires were released. Samples were obtained from the ongoing ImmuneRACE study (first 160 participants) and from over 1,000 subjects provided by 6 global collaborators. The sample metadata nearly always contained a de-identified subject ID, COVID-19 status, age in years and sex. Where available, HLA class I and class II types were obtained from metadata supplied by the sample provider rather than from assay-based typing. Here is what the overall study found, with its caveats: How much clinical and demographic metadata was included differed by source and by participant, and the metadata was provided uncurated.

The CDR3 spans 15 residues, from the cysteine through the phenylalanine. This entry keeps only the CDR3 DNA: 45 bases, framed from base 1. Reading the germline V gene gives CDR1 LGHNA and CDR2 YSLEER. V is reduced by 0 bases and J by 4 bases, leaving a spacing of 12 bases between them. Participants in the prospective study were aged 18 to 89 years, lived in more than 20 United States geographic areas, and enrolled through a virtual design. Cohort assignment in the prospective study relied on participant-reported clinical history from a screening survey and a study questionnaire. ImmuneRACE Cohort 3 recovered participants were defined by two consecutive negative NP/OP PCR tests, healthcare professional clearance, or symptom resolution. Each participant in the prospective study had whole blood, serum and a nasopharyngeal or oropharyngeal swab collected by mobile phlebotomists. Over a roughly two-month period, participants in the prospective study had the option of providing additional blood draws and questionnaires. Prospective study blood samples were shipped either frozen or at room temperature before DNA extraction.

TCRbeta CDR3 regions were amplified from genomic DNA by means of the immunoSEQ Assay, a bias-controlled multiplex PCR. Per the authors' processing: The number of nucleated cells in each sample was estimated from the amplification of reference gene primers within the assay. To quantify the absolute abundance of each unique TCRbeta CDR3 rearrangement, sequence reads were collapsed and filtered. For each sample, productive Simpson clonality was calculated as the square root of Simpson's diversity index over productive rearrangements. TCRdb mirrors the immuneACCESS table, restricted to in-frame sequences. Some clones are absent from its copies; in checked studies, under half trace to an unresolved V gene, and the reason for the others is unknown. D and trimming come from the DNA, and the V and J calls and clone size come from that table. The sample contains hundreds of thousands of clones, more than 80% of them found a single time. The top ten hold roughly 0.99% of the sample.

As concerns this clone: Its binding antigen is unknown. No base-level quality is on record; no much larger clone is a single base apart.

The sample comprised PBMCs or T cells enriched from blood (not recorded which). The receptor chain draws on TRBV4-3 and TRBJ2-5; the D gene is possibly TRBD1, with 5 bases matching. The TCR sequence derives from a man between 18 and 29 years old who had recovered from COVID-19. The DNA reads as follows: TGCGCCAGCAGCCAAGAGAAGTCAACAGGAGAGACCCAGTACTTC. This sequence encodes CASSQEKSTGETQYF.